Each of the 22 T cell receptor beta chains below was sequenced from the same sample in a study of post-analysis software for immune sequencing data. TCR beta cDNA libraries included unique molecular identifiers. One entry per CDR3 protein, called by TCRdb with MiXCR from the PCR reads. This sample has roughly 700,000 distinct CDR3 sequences, with less than 35% found just once. Points from the study as a whole: Roughly 5 TRBV segments were significantly more frequent in patients than in controls. TRBV5-6, TRBV5-1 and TRBV20-1 were among these segments.

These receptors have no known antigen. The sequenced sample consisted of blood. These receptors came from a girl aged 10-17 years with multiple sclerosis.

The gene calls are TRBV7-9 and TRBJ2-7; D may match TRBD1 or TRBD2 (5 bases each). The germline CDR1 and CDR2 sequences are SEHNR and FQNEAQ (reference sequence). The V gene lost 4 bases and the J gene lost 4 bases, with 23 bases spanning the gap. The CDR3 is 17 residues long. CDR3 sequence reads: CASSYRPPGTSNYEQYF. The CDR3 DNA follows: TGTGCCAGCAGCTACCGCCCCCCCGGGACCTCGAATTACGAGCAGTACTTC.

Note on this clonotype: Its ends do not fully match the called genes, so a read error is possible. The chain recombines TRBV6-1 with TRBJ1-4, with D perhaps matching TRBD1 (5 bases). Germline V lookup: CDR1 MNHNS, CDR2 SASEGT. This CDR3 comprises 14 residues. DNA for the CDR3: TGTACCAGCAGCGAAGACAGAAGAAGCGAAAAACTGTTTTTT. Its protein product is CTSSEDRRSEKLFF.

The chain links TRBV4-1 to TRBJ2-5; D is unclear. V was clipped by 1 base and J by 12 bases, with 12 bases between them. The CDR3 has 12 residues. Germline V gene lookup returns CDR1 MGHRA and CDR2 YSYEKL. The CDR3: CASSQVWGEEYF. The DNA of the CDR3 is TGCGCCAGCAGCCAAGTTTGGGGTGAGGAGTACTTC.

The chain combines TRBV6-1 with TRBJ2-7; D gene unclear. CDR3 size: 14 residues. V gave up 4 bases and J gave up 2 bases, with 12 bases separating them. Looked up from germline, CDR1 is MNHNS and CDR2 is SASEGT. The CDR3 region has the DNA TGTGCCAGCAGTGGATTTGGGTTTACCTACGAGCAGTACTTC. This translates into CASSGFGFTYEQYF.

The chain joins TRBV20-1 to TRBJ2-1; D is unclear. The length of the CDR3 is 12 residues. CDR1 DFQATT and CDR2 SNEGSKA come from the germline V gene (reference sequence). V dropped 6 bases and J dropped 2 bases, with 8 bases sitting between them. The CDR3 here is CSASNTYNEQFF. DNA of the CDR3: TGCAGTGCCTCAAATACCTACAATGAGCAGTTCTTC.

The rearrangement uses TRBV6-5 and TRBJ2-7; TRBD1 matches 7 bases. Germline CDR1 reads MNHEY; CDR2 reads SVGAGI. Trimming at V came to 10 bases and at J to 3 bases, leaving 9 bases not matched to a gene. The CDR3 is 13 amino acids. The CDR3 loop is CATRTGEIYEQYF. The DNA for the CDR3 is TGTGCCACCAGAACAGGGGAGATCTACGAGCAGTACTTC.

Comment on this clonotype: The conserved final phenylalanine or tryptophan is absent from the CDR3, which likely points to a read error. The chain is built from TRBV29-1 and TRBJ2-5; D is possibly TRBD2 (6 bases). CDR1 and CDR2 from the germline V gene are SQVTM and ANQGSEA. This CDR3 region has 13 residues. The ends were cut back, 3 bases at V and 3 bases at J, with 11 bases in the middle. CDR3 loop: CSVDWQREETQYV. The CDR3 nucleotides are TGCAGCGTTGATTGGCAGCGGGAAGAGACCCAGTACGTC.

Only a few counts were recorded for this clonotype. The chain joins TRBV20-1 to TRBJ2-1, with 9 positions matching TRBD2. Germline CDR1 and CDR2: DFQATT and SNEGSKA (reference sequence). The length of the CDR3 is 15 residues. V gave up 5 bases and J gave up 6 bases; unmatched junction bases: 11. CDR3 nucleotide sequence: TGCAGTGCTTACCCATTAGCGGGGGATGGCAATGAGCAGTTCTTC. Translation: CSAYPLAGDGNEQFF.

The V call is TRBV4-2, the J call TRBJ2-5, with TRBD2 identical over 7 bases. With 1 base clipped from V and 5 bases from J, the junction kept 4 bases outside the gene matches. Germline V lookup: CDR1 LGHNA, CDR2 YNFKEQ. The CDR3 sequence is 14 residues long. The CDR3 sequence is CASSQVLGGETQYF. CDR3 nucleotide sequence: TGTGCCAGCAGCCAAGTGCTGGGGGGGGAGACCCAGTACTTC.

The rearrangement uses TRBV27 and TRBJ1-4; D perhaps matches TRBD1 (6 bases). Germline CDR1 reads MNHEY; CDR2 reads SMNVEV (reference sequence). This CDR3 spans 15 amino acids. V lost 8 bases and J lost 8, with 21 bases in between. The CDR3 DNA reads TGTGCCAGCGGCCTCGGGGGGGCCGTACGGGAAAAACTGTTTTTT. Translation: CASGLGGAVREKLFF.

The rearrangement uses TRBV20-1 and TRBJ1-4; TRBD1 is a possible D gene (5 bases). CDR3 length: 14 residues. Between the trimmed V and J ends, which lost 5 bases and 8 bases, there was a span of 18 bases. Germline V lookup: CDR1 DFQATT, CDR2 SNEGSKA (reference sequence). The chain's CDR3 is CSAPGTREEEKLFF. The CDR3 DNA reads as TGCAGTGCTCCGGGGACCCGGGAAGAAGAAAAACTGTTTTTT.

The V and J genes are TRBV5-1 and TRBJ2-5; 9 bases map to TRBD1. The J call may be faulty, since TRBJ2-7 better matches the DNA end. Germline assignment: CDR1 SGHRS and CDR2 YFSETQ. CDR3 length: 16 residues. Here the CDR3 DNA reads TGCGCCAGCAGCTTGCAGGGACAGGGCTTTGGCCACGAGCAGTACTTC. It yields the protein CASSLQGQGFGHEQYF.

J is TRBJ2-3 and V is TRBV29-1, with 8 bases lining up with TRBD2. The germline V gene has CDR1 SQVTM and CDR2 ANQGSEA. V lost 1 base and J lost 5; bases outside the gene matches: 11. The CDR3 spans 16 residues. Here the CDR3 reads CSVEGPSGRRGDTQYF. The CDR3, as DNA: TGCAGCGTTGAAGGCCCTAGCGGGCGTCGGGGAGATACGCAGTATTTT.

In this sample, this clonotype turned up a few times. The chain carries TRBV6-5 and TRBJ1-2; D is ambiguous. The CDR3 extends over 15 amino acids. Germline V lookup: CDR1 MNHEY, CDR2 SVGAGI. V shed 0 bases and J shed 7 bases, with 15 bases lying between them. CDR3 sequence: CASSYSIVAVRGYTF. Here the CDR3 DNA reads TGTGCCAGCAGTTACTCGATCGTGGCAGTGCGTGGCTACACCTTC.

This chain connects TRBV11-1 to TRBJ2-1; TRBD2 might be the D (6 bases). This CDR3 has 12 residues. Trimming cost V 3 bases and J 9 bases, with 9 bases left between them. The germline V gene encodes CDR1 SGHAT and CDR2 FQDESV (reference sequence). For the CDR3, the DNA is TGTGCCAGCAGCTTTAGCGGTCCTGAGCAGTTCTTC. Translated: CASSFSGPEQFF.

The V gene is TRBV12-3 or TRBV12-4, the J gene TRBJ2-2; D remains unclear. The V end lost 6 bases, the J end lost 6 bases, and 11 bases lay between the germline ends. The CDR3 is 13 amino acids. The CDR3 reads CASSPFGPGELFF. CDR3 bases: TGTGCCAGCAGCCCGTTTGGGCCCGGGGAGCTGTTTTTT.

The rearrangement uses TRBV24-1 and TRBJ2-5; D is perhaps TRBD1 (6 bases). The CDR3 is 14 amino acids. With 4 bases removed from V and 2 bases from J, the gap between germline ends came to 10 bases. Per the germline V gene, CDR1 is KGHDR and CDR2 is SFDVKD. CDR3 in amino acids: CATSDTGQQETQYF. DNA of the CDR3: TGTGCCACCAGTGACACCGGACAGCAAGAGACCCAGTACTTC.

This sequence joins TRBV12-5 and TRBJ2-1; no clear D gene. This CDR3 has 12 residues. Germline loops: CDR1 LGHNT, CDR2 FRNRAP. V lost 3 bases to trimming and J lost 7 bases, with 7 bases between them. This CDR3 is CASGFPGNEQFF. CDR3 nucleotide sequence: TGTGCTAGTGGTTTCCCAGGTAATGAGCAGTTCTTC.

This clonotype was counted between two and nine times. The chain links TRBV7-2 to TRBJ2-7; TRBD2 matches at 10 bases. The V segment lost 2 bases and the J segment 7 bases; nucleotides outside the gene matches: 5. The CDR3 has 14 residues. Germline CDR1 SGHTA, CDR2 FQGNSA. CDR3 bases: TGTGCCAGCAGCTTAATAGCGGGAGGTGGAGAGCAGTACTTC. Its translation: CASSLIAGGGEQYF. Complete variable domain (other parts from reference TRBV7-2 and TRBJ2-7): GAGVSQSPSNKVTEKGKDVELRCDPISGHTALYWYRQSLGQGLEFLIYFQGNSAPDKSGLPSDRFSAERTGGSVSTLTIQRTQQEDSAVYLCASSLIAGGGEQYFGPGTRLTVT.

This clonotype was found a few times. This sequence joins TRBV15 and TRBJ2-5; D perhaps matches TRBD2 (5 bases). The CDR3 loop spans 16 amino acids. Trimming removed 0 bases at V and 2 bases at J, with 13 bases between. Germline lookup yields CDR1 LNHNV and CDR2 YYDKDF (reference sequence). The CDR3 reads CATSRDLGLAQETQYF. For the CDR3, the DNA is TGTGCCACCAGCAGAGATCTTGGTCTAGCACAAGAGACCCAGTACTTC.

The rearrangement links TRBV11-3 to TRBJ2-1; 11 positions agree with TRBD2. The CDR3 is 16 residues long. The V and J ends lost 0 bases and 3 bases, in that order; junction bases with no gene match: 1. Germline V gene lookup returns CDR1 SGHNT and CDR2 YENEEA. The CDR3 DNA reads as TGTGCCAGCAGCTTAGAAGGGACTAGCGGCTACAATGAGCAGTTCTTC. The encoded protein is CASSLEGTSGYNEQFF.

The chain carries TRBV28 and TRBJ2-5; tentative D call: TRBD1 (8 bases). Germline assignment: CDR1 MDHEN and CDR2 SYDVKM. V lost 5 bases, J lost 4 bases, and 20 bases lay in between. The CDR3 runs to 16 residues. The CDR3 DNA sequence: TGTGCCAGCAGTGGTCGGGGGGACAGGATTCGAGAGACCCAGTACTTC. The encoded protein is CASSGRGDRIRETQYF.